This is a list of T cell receptor beta chains from one sample in a study of cytomegalovirus exposure and HLA in healthy donors. The repertoire was sequenced with immunoSEQ multiplex PCR; TCRdb's copy has only in-frame clones and lacks some. The sample contains 95,000 to 150,000 clones, 80% to 90% of which appear only once. Material: PBMCs. Source of these receptors: a woman aged 18-35 years in good health and CMV-seronegative. Both conserved end residues are trimmed from each CDR3.

len	j_gene	v_gene	CDR3aa
12	TRBJ1-4	TRBV30	AWSDWAAREKLF
11	TRBJ1-5	TRBV28	ASSRGNNQPQH
10	TRBJ2-1	TRBV2	ASSEIGHNGI
11	TRBJ2-7	TRBV28	ASRGHTSYEQY
14	TRBJ2-1	TRBV4-2	ASSQEMSGFSSEQF
13	TRBJ2-5	TRBV2	ASSLGTGGGETQY
10	TRBJ2-3	TRBV30	ARQRGPDTQY
12	TRBJ1-5	TRBV6-5	ASSYGGGGQPQH
16	TRBJ1-2	TRBV29-1	SVDSGGQGAEVNYGYT
14	TRBJ2-1	TRBV7-6	ASSILAGGSNNEQF
10	TRBJ2-1	TRBV25-1	ASSPSYNEQF
12	TRBJ1-2	TRBV28	ASSLPGGSYGYT
10	TRBJ1-2	TRBV28	ASAPGDYGYT
15	TRBJ2-5	TRBV27	ASSPPSRTGTKETQY
13	TRBJ2-7	TRBV28	ASSLGGQPSYEQY
14	TRBJ2-3	TRBV5-8	ASSFRGGLSTDTQY
12	TRBJ1-6	TRBV9	ASSVGGLNSPLH
16	TRBJ2-5	TRBV7-9	ASSFGLAGGNYQETQY
9	TRBJ2-3	TRBV27	ASRYTDTQY
10	TRBJ1-2	TRBV28	ASEQGRYGYT
13	TRBJ2-7	TRBV6-5	ASSYSWGRDYEQY
13	TRBJ2-5	TRBV5-1	ASSLPTGVQETQY
12	TRBJ2-5	TRBV6-5	ASSYAGGGETQY
10	TRBJ2-5	TRBV5-1	ASLGQSETQY
15	TRBJ2-4	TRBV13	ASSLLQGILAKNIQY
11	TRBJ2-7	TRBV11-3	ASSLGDHYEQY
11	TRBJ1-5	TRBV5-1	ASSSTGNQPQH
10	TRBJ2-1	TRBV6-1	ASTPRHNEQF
13	TRBJ2-5	TRBV7-9	ASIDYVAGRETQY
14	TRBJ1-5	TRBV28	ASSSGHANSNQPQH
11	TRBJ2-7	TRBV29-1	SASRAGLLEQY
13	TRBJ2-3	TRBV15	ATSVRQGHTDTQY
11	TRBJ2-3	TRBV18	ASSPSGTDTQY
13	TRBJ2-2	TRBV19	ASMPGTGATGELF
12	TRBJ1-2	TRBV2	ASRAGEGNYGYT
16	TRBJ2-1	TRBV29-1	SVEDEVVRGLVHNEQF
14	TRBJ1-4	TRBV6-1	ASSEAHRGYNEKLF
13	TRBJ2-1	TRBV4-2	ASSQGWASNNEQF
11	TRBJ2-2	TRBV30	AWSGQASGELF
13	TRBJ2-1	TRBV4-3	ASSQDGEGYNEQF
14	TRBJ2-1	TRBV28	ASSPPGGYLQNEQF
13	TRBJ2-1	TRBV4-1	ASSQEGKGADEQF
11	TRBJ1-5	TRBV30	AWSVGDIQPQH
12	TRBJ2-3	TRBV5-4	ASSLFGGVDTQY
13	TRBJ2-7	TRBV5-1	ASSPEGLDSYEQY
16	TRBJ2-5	TRBV5-1	ASSFGTSGVPFKETQY
9	TRBJ1-1	TRBV5-1	ASSLGTTAF
12	TRBJ2-1	TRBV6-4	ATGSGGGANEQF
14	TRBJ2-7	TRBV5-4	ASRQNSGDGGGEQY
13	TRBJ2-5	TRBV5-1	ASSQGLAQQETQY
13	TRBJ2-5	TRBV5-1	ASRVRGQVQETQY
15	TRBJ2-7	TRBV7-9	ASSPARAVSSGYEQY